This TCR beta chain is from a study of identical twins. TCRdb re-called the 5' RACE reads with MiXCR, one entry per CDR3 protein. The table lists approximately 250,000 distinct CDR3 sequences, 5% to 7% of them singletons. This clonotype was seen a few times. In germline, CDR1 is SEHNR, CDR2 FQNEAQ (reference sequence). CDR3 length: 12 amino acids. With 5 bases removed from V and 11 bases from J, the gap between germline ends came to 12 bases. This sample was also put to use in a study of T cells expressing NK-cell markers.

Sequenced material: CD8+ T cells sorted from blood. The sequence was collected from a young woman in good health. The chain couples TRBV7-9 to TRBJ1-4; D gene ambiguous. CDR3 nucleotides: TGTGCCAGCAGCCGAGACCGGCTTAAACTGTTTTTT. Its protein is CASSRDRLKLFF.